This T cell receptor (beta chain) was obtained from a study of T cell responses to AZD1222 COVID-19 vaccine. Overall study results and limits: Baseline antibody screening turned up just a handful of seropositive AZD1222 recipients. As reported, nearly half of all spike-specific TCRs target variant regions that are unmutated.

Regarding this clone: Its antigen remains unknown.

Germline values: CDR1 MNHEY, CDR2 SVGAGI. CDR3 size: 13 residues. V lost 6 bases and J lost 2, with 10 bases in between. Profiling relied on immunoSEQ multiplex PCR, and the TCRdb table lists in-frame clones only, not all of them. The sample lists approximately 140,000 clones; roughly 90% were seen once. This chain joins TRBV6-5 and TRBJ1-2; D is perhaps TRBD1 (6 bases). Sequenced here: peripheral blood, sampled on day 0 of AZD1222 vaccination. This receptor was identified in an adult in good health. The DNA for the CDR3 is TGTGCCAGCAGAAGCGGACAGAACTATGGCTACACCTTC. Translating it yields CASRSGQNYGYTF.